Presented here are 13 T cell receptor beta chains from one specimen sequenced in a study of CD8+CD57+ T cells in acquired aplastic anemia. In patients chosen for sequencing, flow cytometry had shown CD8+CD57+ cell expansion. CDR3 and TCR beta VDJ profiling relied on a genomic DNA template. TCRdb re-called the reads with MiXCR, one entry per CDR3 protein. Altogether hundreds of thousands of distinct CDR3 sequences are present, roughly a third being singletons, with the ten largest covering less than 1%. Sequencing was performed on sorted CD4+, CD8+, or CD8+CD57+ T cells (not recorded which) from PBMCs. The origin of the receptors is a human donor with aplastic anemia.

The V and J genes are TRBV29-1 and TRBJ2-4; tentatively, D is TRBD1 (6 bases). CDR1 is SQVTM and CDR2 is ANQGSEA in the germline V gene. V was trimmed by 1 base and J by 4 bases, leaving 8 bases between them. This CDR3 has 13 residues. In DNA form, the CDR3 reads TGCAGCGTTGAAGGGGACACGAAAAACATTCAGTACTTC. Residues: CSVEGDTKNIQYF.

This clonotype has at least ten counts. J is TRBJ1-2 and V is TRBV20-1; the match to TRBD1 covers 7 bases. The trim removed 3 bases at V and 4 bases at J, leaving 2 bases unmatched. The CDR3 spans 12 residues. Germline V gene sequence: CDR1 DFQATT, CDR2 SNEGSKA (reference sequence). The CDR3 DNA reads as TGCAGTGCTAGGGACAGGAGCTATGGCTACACCTTC. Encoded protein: CSARDRSYGYTF.

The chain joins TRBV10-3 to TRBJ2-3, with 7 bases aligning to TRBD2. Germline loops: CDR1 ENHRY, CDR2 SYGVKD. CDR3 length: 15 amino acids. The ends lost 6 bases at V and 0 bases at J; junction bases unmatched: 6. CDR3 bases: TGTGCCATCAGGCCAGCGGGGACGAGCACAGATACGCAGTATTTT. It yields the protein CAIRPAGTSTDTQYF.

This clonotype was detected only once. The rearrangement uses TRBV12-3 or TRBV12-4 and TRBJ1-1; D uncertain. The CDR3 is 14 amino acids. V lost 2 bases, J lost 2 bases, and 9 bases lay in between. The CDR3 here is CASSLRSLNTEAFF. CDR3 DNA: TGTGCCAGCAGTTTACGGTCCTTAAACACTGAAGCTTTCTTT.

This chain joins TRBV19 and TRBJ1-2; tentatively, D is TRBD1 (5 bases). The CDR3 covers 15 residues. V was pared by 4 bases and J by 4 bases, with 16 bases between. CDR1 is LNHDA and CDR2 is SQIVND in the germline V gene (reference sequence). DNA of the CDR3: TGTGCCAGTAGTAGAACAGGTCCCAGCGGCTATGGCTACACCTTC. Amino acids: CASSRTGPSGYGYTF.

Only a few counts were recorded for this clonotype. In nucleotides, the CDR3 is TGCAGTGCGTCGGGACAGGGGATTTCTGAGCAGTTCTTC. The encoded protein is CSASGQGISEQFF. The chain uses TRBV20-1 and TRBJ2-1; 10 positions match TRBD1. The CDR3 spans 13 residues. The ends lost 6 bases at V and 9 bases at J; junction bases unmatched: 8. Germline-derived CDR1 and CDR2 are DFQATT and SNEGSKA (reference sequence).

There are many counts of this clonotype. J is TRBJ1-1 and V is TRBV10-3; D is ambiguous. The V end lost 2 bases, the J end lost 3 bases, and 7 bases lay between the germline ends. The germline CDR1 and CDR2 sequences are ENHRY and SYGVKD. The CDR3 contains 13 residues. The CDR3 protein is CAISERADTEAFF. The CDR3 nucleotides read TGTGCCATCAGTGAGAGGGCAGACACTGAAGCTTTCTTT.

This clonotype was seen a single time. The CDR3 DNA follows: TGTGCCAGCAGCGAAATGACAGTGAACACTGAAGCTTTCTTT. Protein product: CASSEMTVNTEAFF. The chain employs TRBV6-1 and TRBJ1-1; TRBD1 is a possible D gene (5 bases). Trimming pared 6 bases from V and 0 bases from J, leaving 11 bases between. The CDR3 totals 14 residues. Germline V gene sequence: CDR1 MNHNS, CDR2 SASEGT.

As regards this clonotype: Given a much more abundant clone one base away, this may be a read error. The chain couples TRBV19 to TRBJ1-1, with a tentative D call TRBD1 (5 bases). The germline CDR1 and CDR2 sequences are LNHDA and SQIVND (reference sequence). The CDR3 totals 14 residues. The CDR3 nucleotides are TGTGCCAGTAAGCAGGGAGGCATGAACACTGGAGCTTTCTTT. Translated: CASKQGGMNTGAFF.

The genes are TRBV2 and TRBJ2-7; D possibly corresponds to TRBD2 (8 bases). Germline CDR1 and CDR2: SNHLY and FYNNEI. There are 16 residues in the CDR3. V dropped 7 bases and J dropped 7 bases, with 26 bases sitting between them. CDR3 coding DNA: TGTGCCAGCACCATTCGGGGGGGACAGCCGTACAATGAGCAGTACTTC. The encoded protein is CASTIRGGQPYNEQYF.

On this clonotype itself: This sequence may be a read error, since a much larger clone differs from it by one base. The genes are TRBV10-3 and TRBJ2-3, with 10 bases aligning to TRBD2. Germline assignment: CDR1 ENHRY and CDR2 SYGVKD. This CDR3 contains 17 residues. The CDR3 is CAIRESILAGDTDTQYF. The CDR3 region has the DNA TGTGCCATCAGGGAGTCGATTCTAGCGGGAGATACAGATACGCAGTATTTT.

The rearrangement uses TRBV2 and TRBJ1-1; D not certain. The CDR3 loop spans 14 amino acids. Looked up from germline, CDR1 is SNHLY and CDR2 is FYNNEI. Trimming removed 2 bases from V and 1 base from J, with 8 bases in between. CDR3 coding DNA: TGTGCCAGCAGTGAACTCGGCCGGAACACTGAAGCTTTCTTT. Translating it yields CASSELGRNTEAFF. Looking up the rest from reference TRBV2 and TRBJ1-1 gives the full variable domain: EPEVTQTPSHQVTQMGQEVILRCVPISNHLYFYWYRQILGQKVEFLVSFYNNEISEKSEIFDDQFSVERPDGSNFTLKIRSTKLEDSAMYFCASSELGRNTEAFFGQGTRLTVV.

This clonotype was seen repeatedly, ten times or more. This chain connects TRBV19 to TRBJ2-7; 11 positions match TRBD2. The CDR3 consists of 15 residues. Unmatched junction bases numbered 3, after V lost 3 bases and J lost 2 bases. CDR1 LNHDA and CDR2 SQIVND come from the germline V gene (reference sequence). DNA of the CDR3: TGTGCCAGTAGTATCGGGACTAGCGGAACCTACGAGCAGTACTTC. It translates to CASSIGTSGTYEQYF. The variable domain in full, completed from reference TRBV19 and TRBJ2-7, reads DGGITQSPKYLFRKEGQNVTLSCEQNLNHDAMYWYRQDPGQGLRLIYYSQIVNDFQKGDIAEGYSVSREKKESFPLTVTSAQKNPTAFYLCASSIGTSGTYEQYFGPGTRLTVT.